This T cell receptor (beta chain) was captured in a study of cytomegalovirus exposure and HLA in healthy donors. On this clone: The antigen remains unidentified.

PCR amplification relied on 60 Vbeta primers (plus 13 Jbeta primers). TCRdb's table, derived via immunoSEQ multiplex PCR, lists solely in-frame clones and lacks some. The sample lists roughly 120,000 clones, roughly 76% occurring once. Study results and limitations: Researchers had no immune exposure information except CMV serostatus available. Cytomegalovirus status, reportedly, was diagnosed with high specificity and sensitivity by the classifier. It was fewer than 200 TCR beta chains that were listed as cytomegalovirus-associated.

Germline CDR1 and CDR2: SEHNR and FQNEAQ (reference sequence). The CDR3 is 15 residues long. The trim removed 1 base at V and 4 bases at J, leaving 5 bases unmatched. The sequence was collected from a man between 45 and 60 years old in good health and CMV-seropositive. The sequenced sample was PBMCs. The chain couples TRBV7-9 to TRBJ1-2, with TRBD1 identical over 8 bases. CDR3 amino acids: CASSLVQGAFYGYTF. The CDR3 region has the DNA TGTGCCAGCAGCTTAGTCCAGGGGGCATTCTATGGCTACACCTTC.